Listed here are 7 T cell receptor beta chains from one sample, sequenced in a study of blood T cell repertoires in COVID-19. Data came from immunoSEQ multiplex PCR; TCRdb stores just in-frame clones and leaves some out. Found here are fewer than 20,000 clones, almost 85% of them singletons; the top ten hold approximately 26%. Material: peripheral blood. Receptors originate from a woman aged 70-85 years with active COVID-19.

The chain carries TRBV11-2 and TRBJ2-2, with D hard to call. The CDR3 loop spans 12 amino acids. Germline CDR1 reads SGHAT; CDR2 reads FQNNGV. V lost 2 bases, J lost 5 bases, and 3 bases lay in between. CDR3: CASSLHTGELFF. CDR3 DNA sequence: TGTGCCAGCAGCTTACATACCGGGGAGCTGTTTTTT.

This chain uses TRBV7-8 with TRBJ1-4; possibly TRBD1 for D (5 bases). The CDR3 is 13 residues long. The germline gives CDR1 SGHVS, CDR2 FQNEAQ. V lost 5 bases to trimming and J lost 3 bases, with 7 bases between them. CDR3 residues: CASSLGPNEKLFF. The CDR3 nucleotides read TGTGCCAGCAGCCTGGGGCCTAATGAAAAACTGTTTTTT.

V is TRBV28 and J is TRBJ1-2, with 8 bases aligning to TRBD1. Losses at the gene ends were 6 bases for V and 13 bases for J; bases not matched to a gene: 7. Germline V CDR1 and CDR2: MDHEN, SYDVKM. CDR3 size: 11 residues. As DNA, the CDR3 is TGTGCCAGCAGCCGCGGACAGGGAGGCACCTTC. Translation: CASSRGQGGTF.

This chain links TRBV9 with TRBJ2-1, with TRBD2 identical over 11 bases. V was clipped by 3 bases and J by 6 bases; unmatched bases: 8. This CDR3 region has 16 residues. CDR1 is SGDLS, CDR2 YYNGEE, per germline. CDR3 coding DNA: TGTGCCAGCAGCGCCTTAGCGGGAGGGCCGGGCAATGAGCAGTTCTTC. Translating it yields CASSALAGGPGNEQFF.

This chain connects TRBV19 to TRBJ2-5; 13 positions agree with TRBD2. V lost 7 bases to trimming and J lost 6 bases; unmatched junction nucleotides: 8. This CDR3 spans 15 amino acids. The germline gives CDR1 LNHDA, CDR2 SQIVND (reference sequence). The CDR3: CASTLAGGSVQTQYF. In nucleotides, the CDR3 is TGTGCCAGTACACTAGCGGGAGGGTCGGTACAGACCCAGTACTTC.

J is TRBJ2-2 and V is TRBV5-4; D is unclear. CDR3 length: 13 amino acids. Germline assignment: CDR1 SGHNT and CDR2 YYREEE (reference sequence). V was pared by 0 bases and J by 4 bases, with 4 bases between. CDR3 sequence: CASSLGVTGELFF. The CDR3 bases are TGTGCCAGCAGCTTGGGAGTCACCGGGGAGCTGTTTTTT.

About this clone: The same CDR3 is also encoded by other DNA sequences in this sample. The chain has TRBV18 and TRBJ2-3; D gene ambiguous. This CDR3 is 12 amino acids long. V was cut by 3 bases and J by 4 bases, with 5 bases left in between. The germline V gene encodes CDR1 KGHSH and CDR2 LQKENI. The chain's CDR3 is CASSPAADTQYF. CDR3 coding DNA: TGTGCCAGCTCACCGGCGGCAGATACGCAGTATTTT.